A selection of T cell receptor beta chains follows, all from one sample in a study of neurological immune-mediated disorders. A single record per CDR3 protein comes from TCRdb applying MiXCR to the 5' RACE reads. The sample yields about 59,000 distinct CDR3 sequences, 20% to 30% seen once. Input material: PBMCs. These receptors came from a man between 60 and 70 years old with HTLV-1-associated myelopathy (HAM/TSP). The CDR3 runs from the conserved cysteine through the conserved F or W. A D gene is named only where the DNA matches it firmly. A row's size may be missing; if present it is once, few, many or a size class.

>many|TRBJ1-2|TRBV5-1|-
CASSLQFAGQSHGYTF
TGCGCCAGCAGCTTGCAGTTTGCGGGACAAAGTCATGGCTACACCTTC
>many|TRBJ1-5|TRBV25-1|TRBD1
CASSGQGGQPQHF
TGTGCCAGCAGTGGACAGGGGGGTCAGCCCCAGCATTTT
>many|TRBJ2-1|TRBV20-1|TRBD2
CSARDSLAGARNEQFF
TGCAGTGCTAGAGATAGCCTAGCGGGAGCCCGAAATGAGCAGTTCTTC
>-|TRBJ2-1|TRBV11-1|-
CASQAGPGYNEQFF
TGTGCCAGCCAGGCAGGGCCGGGTTACAATGAGCAGTTCTTC
>once|TRBJ2-7|TRBV5-1|-
CVSGPSDSYEQYF
TGCGTTTCGGGCCCTAGCGACTCCTACGAGCAGTACTTC
>-|TRBJ2-2|TRBV12-3/TRBV12-4|-
CASLWRGDGELFF
TGTGCCAGCCTCTGGCGGGGCGACGGGGAGCTGTTTTTT
>many|TRBJ1-5|TRBV6-1|-
CASSVGPWSNQPQHF
TGTGCCAGCAGCGTGGGCCCCTGGAGCAATCAGCCCCAGCATTTT
>many|TRBJ2-5|TRBV29-1|-
CSVESSRFLGTQYF
TGCAGCGTTGAATCGTCAAGGTTTCTAGGGACCCAGTACTTC
>many|TRBJ2-5|TRBV12-3/TRBV12-4|TRBD2
CASRAGGDQETQYF
TGTGCCAGCAGAGCGGGAGGTGATCAAGAGACCCAGTACTTC
>many|TRBJ2-3|TRBV27|TRBD2
CASRPGLVADTQYF
TGTGCCAGCAGGCCGGGACTAGTTGCAGATACGCAGTATTTT
>many|TRBJ1-2|TRBV15|-
CATSRDRTDHYGYTF
TGTGCCACCAGCAGAGATAGAACAGACCACTATGGCTACACCTTC
>-|TRBJ2-3|TRBV12-3/TRBV12-4|-
CASSLDTGRRTDTQYF
TGTGCCAGCAGTTTAGATACAGGGAGGAGGACAGATACGCAGTATTTT
>-|TRBJ2-1|TRBV5-1|-
CASQGGGSYNEQFF
TGCGCCAGCCAGGGAGGGGGCTCCTACAATGAGCAGTTCTTC
>-|TRBJ2-3|TRBV7-2|TRBD2
CASRPGTSATNTQYF
TGTGCCAGCAGACCGGGGACTAGCGCGACAAATACGCAGTATTTT
>-|TRBJ2-1|TRBV29-1|TRBD2
CSVEVPSGSHYNEQFF
TGCAGCGTTGAAGTTCCAAGCGGGAGTCACTACAATGAGCAGTTCTTC
>many|TRBJ1-2|TRBV19|TRBD1
CASGTGYGYTF
TGTGCCAGTGGGACAGGCTATGGCTACACCTTC
>many|TRBJ1-6|TRBV5-1|-
CASSTGGQVRDPLHF
TGCGCCAGCAGCACCGGGGGGCAGGTCCGCGACCCCCTCCACTTT
>many|TRBJ2-1|TRBV29-1|-
CSVEEPNEQFF
TGCAGCGTTGAAGAACCCAATGAGCAGTTCTTC
>many|TRBJ2-3|TRBV13|TRBD1
CASSFDGRGRSDTQYF
TGTGCCAGCAGCTTCGATGGCAGGGGGCGCTCAGATACGCAGTATTTT
>many|TRBJ1-5|TRBV27|-
CASSLETNQPQHF
TGTGCCAGCAGTTTAGAGACCAATCAGCCCCAGCATTTT
>-|TRBJ2-1|TRBV5-1|-
CASSSVGPNEQFF
TGCGCCAGCAGCTCAGTGGGGCCGAATGAGCAGTTCTTC
>few|TRBJ2-2|TRBV5-1|TRBD1
CASSSGQGGTGELFF
TGCGCCAGCAGCTCTGGACAGGGCGGAACCGGGGAGCTGTTTTTT